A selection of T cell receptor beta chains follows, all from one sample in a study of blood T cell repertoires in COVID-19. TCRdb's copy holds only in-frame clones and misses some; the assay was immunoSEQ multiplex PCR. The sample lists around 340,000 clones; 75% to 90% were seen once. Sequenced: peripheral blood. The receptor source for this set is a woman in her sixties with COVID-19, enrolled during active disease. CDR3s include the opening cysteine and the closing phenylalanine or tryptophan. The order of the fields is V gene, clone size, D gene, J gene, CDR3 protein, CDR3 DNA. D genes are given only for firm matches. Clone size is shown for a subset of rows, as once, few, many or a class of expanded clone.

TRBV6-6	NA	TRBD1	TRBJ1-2	CASSYRPGQGAGGYTF	TGTGCCAGCAGTTACCGGCCCGGACAGGGGGCAGGGGGCTACACCTTC
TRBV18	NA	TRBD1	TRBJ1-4	CASSPRDSVHEKLFF	TGTGCCAGCTCACCTCGGGACAGCGTACATGAAAAACTGTTTTTT
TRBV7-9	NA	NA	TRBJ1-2	CASTFDSGGYTF	TGTGCCAGCACCTTCGACTCGGGGGGCTACACCTTC
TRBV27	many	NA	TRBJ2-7	CASSLSRGSSYEQYF	TGTGCCAGCAGTTTATCGCGAGGAAGCTCCTACGAGCAGTACTTC
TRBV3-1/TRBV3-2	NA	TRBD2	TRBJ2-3	CASSQVVGGGTQYF	TGTGCCAGCAGCCAAGTGGTGGGGGGGGGTACGCAGTATTTT
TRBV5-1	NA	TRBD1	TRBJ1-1	CASSLAQGGTEAFF	TGCGCCAGCAGCTTGGCGCAGGGGGGCACTGAAGCTTTCTTT
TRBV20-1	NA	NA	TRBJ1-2	CSASGLLYNYGYTF	TGCAGTGCTAGTGGCCTACTATATAACTATGGCTACACCTTC
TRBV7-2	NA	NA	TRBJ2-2	CASSLERIEVLNTGELFF	TGTGCCAGCAGCTTAGAGCGGATCGAAGTTCTGAACACCGGGGAGCTGTTTTTT
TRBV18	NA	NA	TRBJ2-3	CASSPNLGTDTQYF	TGTGCCAGCTCACCCAACTTAGGCACAGATACGCAGTATTTT
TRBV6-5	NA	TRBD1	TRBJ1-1	CATEPMTGVDTEAFF	TGTGCCACCGAACCCATGACAGGGGTTGACACTGAAGCTTTCTTT
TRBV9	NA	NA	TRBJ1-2	CASSATTGKANYGYTF	TGTGCCAGCAGCGCTACCACAGGGAAAGCTAACTATGGCTACACCTTC